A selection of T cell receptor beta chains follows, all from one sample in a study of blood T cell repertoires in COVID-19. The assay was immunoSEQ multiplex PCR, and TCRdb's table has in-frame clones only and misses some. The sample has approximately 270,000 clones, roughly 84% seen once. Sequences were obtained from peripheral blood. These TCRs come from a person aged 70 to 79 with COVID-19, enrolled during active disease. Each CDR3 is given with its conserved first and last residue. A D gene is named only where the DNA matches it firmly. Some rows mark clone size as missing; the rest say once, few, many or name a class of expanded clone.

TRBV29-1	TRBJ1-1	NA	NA	TGCAGCGTTGCAGTGGCTGGGGCGCCGGTCACTGAAGCTTTCTTT	CSVAVAGAPVTEAFF
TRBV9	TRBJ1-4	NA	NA	TGTGCCAGCAGCGAGGACATCCATGAAAAACTGTTTTTT	CASSEDIHEKLFF
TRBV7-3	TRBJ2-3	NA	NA	TGTGCCAGCAGCCCCCTCCACTACGATACGCAGTATTTT	CASSPLHYDTQYF
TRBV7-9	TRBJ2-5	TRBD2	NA	TGTGCCAGCGGACTAGCGGGGGGTCGAGAGACCCAGTACTTC	CASGLAGGRETQYF
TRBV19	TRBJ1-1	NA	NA	TGTGCCAGTAGTGAATGGACAGTGAACACTGAAGCTTTCTTT	CASSEWTVNTEAFF
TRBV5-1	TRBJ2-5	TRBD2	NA	TGCGCCAGCAGCCCCGGGGGGGCCGGAGAGACCCAGTACTTC	CASSPGGAGETQYF
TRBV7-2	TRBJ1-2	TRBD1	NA	TGTGCCAGCAGCTTAGGAGCTCCAGGGGGGATTTACTATGGCTACACCTTC	CASSLGAPGGIYYGYTF
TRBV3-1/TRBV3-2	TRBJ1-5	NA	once	TGTGCCAGCAGCCAAGATGGAGGCAATCAGCCCCAGCATTTT	CASSQDGGNQPQHF
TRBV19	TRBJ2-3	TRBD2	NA	TGTGCCAGTAGTAAGACTAGCGGGAGGGTCGGGGGCACAGATACGCAGTATTTT	CASSKTSGRVGGTDTQYF
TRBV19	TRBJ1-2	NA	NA	TGTGCCAGTAGCCCCGACAGAAACTATGGCTACACCTTC	CASSPDRNYGYTF
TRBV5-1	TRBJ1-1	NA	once	TGCGCCAGCAGCTATTCCGGGACTTTGAACACTGAAGCTTTCTTT	CASSYSGTLNTEAFF
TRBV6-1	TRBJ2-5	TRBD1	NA	TGTGCCAGCAGCGAAGGACCGGGACAGCAAGAGACCCAGTACTTC	CASSEGPGQQETQYF
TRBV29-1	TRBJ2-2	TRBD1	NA	TGCAGCGTTGAAGACGTTTTACAGGGGCGGGCCGGGGAGCTGTTTTTT	CSVEDVLQGRAGELFF
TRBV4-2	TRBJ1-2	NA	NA	TGTGCCAGCAGCCAAGAAAACAGGGACTATGGCTACACCTTC	CASSQENRDYGYTF
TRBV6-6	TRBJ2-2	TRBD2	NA	TGTGCCAGCAGCCGACTAGCGGGGGGTGCGAACACCGGGGAGCTGTTTTTT	CASSRLAGGANTGELFF
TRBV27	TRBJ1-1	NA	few	TGTGCCAGCAGACCAAGGGCAGGACAAGAAGCTTTCTTT	CASRPRAGQEAFF
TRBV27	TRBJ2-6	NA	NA	TGTGCCAGCAGTTTAGGGGGGGCTAGAGGGGCCAACGTCCTGACTTTC	CASSLGGARGANVLTF
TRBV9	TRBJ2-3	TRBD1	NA	TGTGCCAGCAGCGTAGGGACAGGGGGTGATACGCAGTATTTT	CASSVGTGGDTQYF
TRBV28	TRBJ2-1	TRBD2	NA	TGTGCCAGCACGACTAGCGGGAGGGCTGGGGAGCAGTTCTTC	CASTTSGRAGEQFF
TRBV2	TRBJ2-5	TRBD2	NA	TGTGCCAGCAGTGAGGGACTAGGGGTAAAAGAGACCCAGTACTTC	CASSEGLGVKETQYF
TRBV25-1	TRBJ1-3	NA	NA	TGTGCCAGCAGTGTTGACAGGACTGGAAACACCATATATTTT	CASSVDRTGNTIYF
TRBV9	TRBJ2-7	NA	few	TGTGCCAGCAGCGTATTCGCACAGGGCTACGAGCAGTACTTC	CASSVFAQGYEQYF
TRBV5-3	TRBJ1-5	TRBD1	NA	TGTGCCAGAAGCTTCTCGGGACAGGGGGCGCCGTATAGCAATCAGCCCCAGCATTTT	CARSFSGQGAPYSNQPQHF
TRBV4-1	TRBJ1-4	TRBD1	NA	TGCGCCAGCAGCCTTTTCTCGACAGGGGCTAATGAAAAACTGTTTTTT	CASSLFSTGANEKLFF
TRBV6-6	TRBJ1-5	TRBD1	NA	TGTGCCAGCAGCCAAAGACAGGGCGGCAATCAGCCCCAGCATTTT	CASSQRQGGNQPQHF
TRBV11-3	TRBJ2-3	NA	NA	TGTGCCAGCAGCTTAGGGGCTTCAGGGTCAGATACGCAGTATTTT	CASSLGASGSDTQYF
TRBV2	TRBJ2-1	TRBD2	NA	TGTGCCAGCAGTCCATATAGCGGGAGCGCGAATGAGCAGTTCTTC	CASSPYSGSANEQFF
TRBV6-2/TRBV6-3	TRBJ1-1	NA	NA	TGTGCCAGCAGTTTTCCACAGGTACCAACTGAAGCTTTCTTT	CASSFPQVPTEAFF
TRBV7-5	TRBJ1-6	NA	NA	TGTGTCAGAAGCTCACAACTAGACCCCGGGACAGAAAATAATTCACCCCTCCACTTT	CVRSSQLDPGTENNSPLHF
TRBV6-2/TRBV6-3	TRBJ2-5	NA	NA	TGTGCCAGCAGCGACAGGAAAGAGACCCAGTACTTC	CASSDRKETQYF
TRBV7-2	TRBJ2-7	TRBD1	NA	TGTGCCAGCAGCCCCGGACAGGGGCAGGAGCAGTACTTC	CASSPGQGQEQYF
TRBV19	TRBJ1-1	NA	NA	TGTGCCAGTAGTATTTTGGGGGGATATACTGAAGCTTTCTTT	CASSILGGYTEAFF
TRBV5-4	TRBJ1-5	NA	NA	TGTGCCAGCCGCGGACTGGCGAATCAGCCCCAGCATTTT	CASRGLANQPQHF
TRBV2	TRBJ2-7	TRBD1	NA	TGTGCCAGCAAGGGGACAGGGGGCCCCTACGAGCAGTACTTC	CASKGTGGPYEQYF
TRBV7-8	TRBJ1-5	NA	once	TGTGCCAGCAGCCTGACCGGGACAAGGGACGCCCCTCAGCCCCAGCATTTT	CASSLTGTRDAPQPQHF
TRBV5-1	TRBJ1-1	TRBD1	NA	TGCGCCAGCGCAGGGGGCGGCGGCACTGAAGCTTTCTTT	CASAGGGGTEAFF
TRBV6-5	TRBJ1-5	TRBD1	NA	TGTGCCAGCAGTAAATGGACAGGCAGCAATCAGCCCCAGCATTTT	CASSKWTGSNQPQHF
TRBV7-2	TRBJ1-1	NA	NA	TGTGCCAGCAGCACTGGCGGCTCCGGCGTAGCTTTCTTT	CASSTGGSGVAFF
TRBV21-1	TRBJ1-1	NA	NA	TGTGCCAGCAGCAAAGTAGTGTCTGTGCGGTACATGAACACTGAAGCTTTCTTT	CASSKVVSVRYMNTEAFF
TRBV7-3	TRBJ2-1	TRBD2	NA	TGTGCCAGCAGCTTACGGAGCGGGAGGGCTTGGAATGAGCAGTTCTTC	CASSLRSGRAWNEQFF
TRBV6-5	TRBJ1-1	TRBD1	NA	TGTGCCAGCAGCCGGGGACAGATTGAAGCTTTCTTT	CASSRGQIEAFF
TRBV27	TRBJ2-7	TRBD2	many	TGTGCCAGCAGACAAATCTTGACCCGCTCTAGCGGGAATGGGGAGCAGTACTTC	CASRQILTRSSGNGEQYF
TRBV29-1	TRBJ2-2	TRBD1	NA	TGCAGCGTACCCCGGGACAGGAACACCGGGGAGCTGTTTTTT	CSVPRDRNTGELFF
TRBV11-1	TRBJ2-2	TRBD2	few	TGTGCCAGCAGCTTAGCGCGGACTAGCGTATTCCCCGGGGAGCTGTTTTTT	CASSLARTSVFPGELFF
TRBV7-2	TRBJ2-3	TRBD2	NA	TGTGCCAGCAGCCATTGGACTAGCGTAACCACAGATACGCAGTATTTT	CASSHWTSVTTDTQYF
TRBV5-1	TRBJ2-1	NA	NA	TGCGCCAGCAGCTTGGACCCGGGAGCCCCTTACAATGAGCAGTTCTTC	CASSLDPGAPYNEQFF
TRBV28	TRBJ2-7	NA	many	TGTGCCAGCAGAACTAGCTTTTCCTACGAGCAGTACTTC	CASRTSFSYEQYF
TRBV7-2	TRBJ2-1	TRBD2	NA	TGTGCCAGCAGCCTAATAGCGGGGGAGCAGTTCTTC	CASSLIAGEQFF
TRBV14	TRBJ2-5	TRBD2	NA	TGTGCCAGCAGAAACAGCGGGGGGGCGATAGAGACCCAGTACTTC	CASRNSGGAIETQYF
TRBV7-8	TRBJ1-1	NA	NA	TGTGCCAGCAGCTTAGTTTCTCTGAACACTGAAGCTTTCTTT	CASSLVSLNTEAFF
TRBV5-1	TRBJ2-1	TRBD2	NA	TGCGCCAGCAGCCCCGGGACTAGCGGGAGTAATGAGCAGTTCTTC	CASSPGTSGSNEQFF